One and the same sample provided the 15 T cell receptor beta chains below, sequenced in a study of CD8 T cells in ankylosing spondylitis. A single record per CDR3 protein comes from TCRdb applying MiXCR to the 5' RACE reads. The sample carries around 150,000 distinct CDR3 sequences, more than 9.5% recorded once. The source material was blood, either unsorted or a sorted T cell fraction (not recorded which). Every receptor here comes from a female donor with ankylosing spondylitis or in good health (not recorded which).

A note on this clonotype: At one boundary the junction diverges from the germline segment, which might be a read error. The chain employs TRBV27 and TRBJ1-2; the D gene is possibly TRBD1 (6 bases). The CDR3 runs 14 residues. From germline, CDR1 is MNHEY and CDR2 SMNVEV (reference sequence). The CDR3 sequence: CTSSSRQEHYGYTF. The CDR3 DNA sequence: TGCACCAGCAGTTCCCGACAGGAACACTATGGCTACACCTTC.

This clonotype was counted ten times or more. DNA for the CDR3: TGTGCCAGCAGTGACGATAGCAATCAGCCCCAGCATTTT. Residues: CASSDDSNQPQHF. The chain uses TRBV2 and TRBJ1-5; D gene uncertain. From germline, CDR1 is SNHLY and CDR2 FYNNEI. The CDR3 runs 13 residues. V was pared by 3 bases and J by 0 bases, with 3 bases between. The entire variable domain, with the rest obtained from reference TRBV2 and TRBJ1-5, is as follows: EPEVTQTPSHQVTQMGQEVILRCVPISNHLYFYWYRQILGQKVEFLVSFYNNEISEKSEIFDDQFSVERPDGSNFTLKIRSTKLEDSAMYFCASSDDSNQPQHFGDGTRLSIL.

This clonotype was observed many times. This chain uses TRBV5-1 with TRBJ2-5; no definite D call. With 0 bases removed from V and 2 bases from J, the gap between germline ends came to 8 bases. Germline V gene lookup returns CDR1 SGHRS and CDR2 YFSETQ. The CDR3 is made up of 14 amino acids. Written as DNA, the CDR3 is TGCGCCAGCAGCTTGGGTCCGCAACAAGAGACCCAGTACTTC. Amino acids: CASSLGPQQETQYF.

In its sample, this clonotype was seen a few times. The chain employs TRBV28 and TRBJ1-2; possibly TRBD1 for D (6 bases). The CDR3 extends over 17 amino acids. Germline CDR1 MDHEN, CDR2 SYDVKM. Trimming cost V 6 bases and J 4 bases, with 24 bases left between them. The CDR3 is CASSSGGGAPGVYGYTF. In DNA, the CDR3 is TGTGCCAGCAGCTCCGGCGGCGGGGCGCCAGGGGTCTATGGCTACACCTTC.

Many counts were recorded for this clonotype. V and J are TRBV11-2 and TRBJ2-3; D remains ambiguous. This CDR3 contains 14 residues. Trimming took off 1 base at V and 2 bases at J, with 7 bases between the two ends. The germline gives CDR1 SGHAT, CDR2 FQNNGV. In nucleotides, the CDR3 is TGTGCCAGCAGCTTAGCTCTCCTCACAGATACGCAGTATTTT. Translation gives CASSLALLTDTQYF.

Turning to this clonotype: This clone may be a read error of a much larger clone one base away. The rearrangement links TRBV10-3 to TRBJ1-2; weak D call: TRBD1 (5 bases). Trimming cost V 8 bases and J 8 bases, with 21 bases left between them. In germline, CDR1 is ENHRY, CDR2 SYGVKD. This CDR3 has 14 amino acids. Here the CDR3 reads CAIYLGRGGQGYTF. DNA of the CDR3: TGTGCCATCTACCTAGGAAGGGGCGGGCAAGGCTACACCTTC.

This clonotype was seen ten or more times. The chain couples TRBV7-9 to TRBJ1-4, with 11 bases lining up with TRBD1. CDR1 and CDR2 (germline): SEHNR, FQNEAQ (reference sequence). The CDR3 contains 15 residues. V was clipped by 6 bases and J by 7 bases; unmatched bases: 7. The CDR3: CASSYIGTGGEKLFF. The CDR3 DNA reads TGTGCCAGCAGTTACATCGGGACAGGGGGTGAAAAACTGTTTTTT. Complete variable domain (other parts from reference TRBV7-9 and TRBJ1-4): DTGVSQNPRHKITKRGQNVTFRCDPISEHNRLYWYRQTLGQGPEFLTYFQNEAQLEKSRLLSDRFSAERPKGSFSTLEIQRTEQGDSAMYLCASSYIGTGGEKLFFGSGTQLSVL.

This clonotype occurred many times. The gene calls are TRBV3-1 and TRBJ2-1; the D is unclear. From germline, CDR1 is LGHDT and CDR2 YNNKEL (reference sequence). The germline V and J ends were trimmed by 8 bases and 2 bases, with 10 bases remaining between them. This CDR3 spans 13 amino acids. This CDR3 reads CASSGFPYNEQFF. The CDR3 region has the DNA TGTGCCAGCTCCGGGTTCCCCTACAATGAGCAGTTCTTC.

There are many counts of this clonotype. The CDR3 loop is CSALGQGDGRNQPQHF. The CDR3 region has the DNA TGCAGTGCCCTGGGACAGGGGGACGGGCGCAATCAGCCCCAGCATTTT. The rearrangement links TRBV20-1 to TRBJ1-5; TRBD1 matches at 11 bases. Germline V gene sequence: CDR1 DFQATT, CDR2 SNEGSKA (reference sequence). The J segment lost 2 bases and the V segment lost 6 bases, leaving 9 bases of the junction unmatched. This CDR3 is built from 16 residues.

Points on this clonotype: A much larger clone lies one base from this, so it may be a read error. The genes are TRBV7-6 and TRBJ2-7; the match to TRBD1 covers 7 bases. The CDR3 is 15 residues long. Germline CDR1 SGHVS, CDR2 FNYEAQ. The CDR3 DNA reads TGTGCCAGCAGCTTAGAGGGGGCATCCTCCTACGAGCAGTCCTTC. It is translated as CASSLEGASSYEQSF.

This clonotype occurred many times. V usage is TRBV5-1 and J usage is TRBJ2-7, with D unresolved. Trimming removed 0 bases at V and 0 bases at J, with 7 bases between. The CDR3 sequence is 14 residues long. Germline V gene lookup returns CDR1 SGHRS and CDR2 YFSETQ. CDR3 sequence (DNA): TGCGCCAGCAGCTTGGAAGAGTACTCCTACGAGCAGTACTTC. Its protein product is CASSLEEYSYEQYF.

This clonotype showed up just a few times. V and J are TRBV11-2 and TRBJ2-5; 13 positions agree with TRBD2. Germline CDR1 and CDR2: SGHAT and FQNNGV. J lost 2 bases, V lost 5 bases, and 8 bases had no gene match. This CDR3 comprises 17 residues. The CDR3 protein is CASSEGTGLAGQETQYF. The DNA for the CDR3 is TGTGCCAGCAGCGAGGGAACGGGACTAGCGGGACAAGAGACCCAGTACTTC.

Note on this clonotype: The junction and the germline gene differ at one end; a read error may be behind it. The chain couples TRBV7-9 to TRBJ2-7; the match to TRBD1 covers 7 bases. The CDR3 is made up of 12 amino acids. CDR1 and CDR2 (germline): SEHNR, FQNEAQ (reference sequence). This CDR3 is CASSPTGYERYF. CDR3 coding DNA: TGTGCCAGCAGCCCGACAGGGTACGAGCGGTACTTC.

This clonotype has at least ten counts. A much bigger clone sits one base away, suggesting this may be a read error. J is TRBJ2-7 and V is TRBV20-1, with D perhaps given as TRBD1 or TRBD2 (5 bases each). Germline CDR1 DFQATT, CDR2 SNEGSKA (reference sequence). Trimming shortened V by 6 bases and J by 2 bases, and 14 bases separated the two germline ends. The CDR3 totals 13 residues. CDR3 nucleotide sequence: TGCAGTGCCCCGAGGGGATGGACCTACGAGCAGTACTTC. It yields the protein CSAPRGWTYEQYF.

This clonotype was seen ten or more times. A read error may account for a junction end that differs from germline. This sequence joins TRBV24-1 and TRBJ2-1; 14 bases fit TRBD2. This CDR3 is built from 14 residues. CDR1 and CDR2 (germline): KGHDR, SFDVKD. The CDR3 loop is CATSAGTSGSSTIF. CDR3 DNA sequence: TGTGCCACCAGCGCCGGGACTAGCGGGAGCAGCACGATCTTC.